A selection of T cell receptor beta chains follows, all from one sample in a study of PD-1 blockade in mismatch repair-deficient tumors. Data came from immunoSEQ multiplex PCR; TCRdb stores just in-frame clones and leaves some out. This table holds about 120,000 clones, approximately 90% found once. This specimen was peripheral blood, taken 44 weeks after starting pembrolizumab. All receptors derive from an adult with mismatch repair-deficient cancer. Each CDR3 is given with its conserved first and last residue. The D gene is left open where the match is weak. Clone size is shown for a subset of rows, as once, few, many or a class of expanded clone.

j_call	clone_size	v_call	d_call	cdr3_aa	cdr3_nt
TRBJ2-1	few	TRBV7-9	NA	CASSPLPAGTHNEQFF	TGTGCCAGCAGCCCACTTCCTGCGGGGACCCACAATGAGCAGTTCTTC
TRBJ1-1	NA	TRBV6-6	NA	CASNYRGGGEAFF	TGTGCCAGCAACTACCGGGGTGGAGGTGAAGCTTTCTTT
TRBJ2-3	NA	TRBV11-2	NA	CASSLERAGFSDTQYF	TGTGCCAGCAGCTTAGAAAGGGCCGGGTTCTCAGATACGCAGTATTTT
TRBJ2-2	once	TRBV7-9	NA	CASFAQSTGELFF	TGTGCCAGCTTCGCACAGAGCACCGGGGAGCTGTTTTTT
TRBJ2-1	once	TRBV2	NA	CASRVSSYNEQFF	TGTGCCTCCAGGGTCAGCTCCTACAATGAGCAGTTCTTC
TRBJ2-1	NA	TRBV9	TRBD2	CASSVATSGHNEQFF	TGTGCCAGCAGCGTAGCAACTAGCGGGCACAATGAGCAGTTCTTC
TRBJ2-1	NA	TRBV23-1	TRBD2	CASSQNGQRKGTSGREDSYNEQFF	TGCGCCAGCAGTCAAAACGGACAGCGAAAGGGGACTAGCGGGAGGGAAGACTCCTACAATGAGCAGTTCTTC
TRBJ2-1	NA	TRBV21-1	NA	CARRRDTNLVYNEQFF	TGTGCCCGCCGGAGGGATACAAACCTTGTATACAATGAGCAGTTCTTC
TRBJ1-5	NA	TRBV5-5	NA	CASSFGLGDYGNQPQHF	TGTGCCAGCAGCTTTGGGCTCGGGGATTATGGCAATCAGCCCCAGCATTTT
TRBJ2-7	NA	TRBV6-1	NA	CASRIGGNYEQYF	TGTGCCAGCAGAATTGGGGGGAACTACGAGCAGTACTTC
TRBJ2-3	once	TRBV6-5	NA	CASSSEGGLTDTQYF	TGTGCCAGCAGTTCCGAGGGGGGACTCACAGATACGCAGTATTTT
TRBJ1-2	NA	TRBV7-8	TRBD1	CASSLRDREGGGYTF	TGTGCCAGCAGCCTACGGGACAGGGAGGGCGGTGGCTACACCTTC
TRBJ2-3	NA	TRBV7-9	TRBD2	CASSPRASGAGDTQYF	TGTGCCAGCAGCCCCCGAGCTAGCGGGGCGGGAGATACGCAGTATTTT
TRBJ2-5	NA	TRBV21-1	NA	CASSGAGRPGETQYF	TGTGCCAGCAGCGGGGCGGGACGGCCGGGTGAGACCCAGTACTTC
TRBJ1-2	NA	TRBV4-2	NA	CASSQDLPGSYGYTF	TGTGCCAGCAGCCAAGATCTCCCAGGGTCATATGGCTACACCTTC
TRBJ1-1	few	TRBV19	NA	CASSKDATDEAFF	TGTGCCAGTAGTAAGGATGCGACAGATGAAGCTTTCTTT
TRBJ1-1	NA	TRBV4-1	NA	CASSQVQGDTEAFF	TGCGCCAGCAGCCAAGTACAGGGAGACACTGAAGCTTTCTTT
TRBJ1-5	NA	TRBV6-1	NA	CASSELPPSSNQPQHF	TGTGCCAGCAGTGAATTGCCACCTAGCTCCAATCAGCCCCAGCATTTT
TRBJ2-3	NA	TRBV2	NA	CASSGAGSTDTQYF	TGTGCCAGCAGTGGGGCGGGTTCCACAGATACGCAGTATTTT
TRBJ2-5	NA	TRBV6-6	NA	CASSYRQVKETQYF	TGTGCCAGCAGTTATCGGCAGGTTAAAGAGACCCAGTACTTC
TRBJ2-3	NA	TRBV11-3	NA	CASSPGGMGHTDTQYF	TGTGCCAGCAGCCCCGGAGGGATGGGGCACACAGATACGCAGTATTTT
TRBJ2-2	NA	TRBV6-5	NA	CASSYANTGELFF	TGTGCCAGCAGTTATGCGAACACCGGGGAGCTGTTTTTT
TRBJ2-7	NA	TRBV2	NA	CASSVVSGEQYF	TGTGCCAGCAGTGTAGTAAGCGGCGAGCAGTACTTC
TRBJ1-1	NA	TRBV29-1	NA	CSVEISQVEAFF	TGCAGCGTCGAGATCTCACAGGTCGAAGCTTTCTTT
TRBJ2-7	NA	TRBV11-2	NA	CASRSIKVYEQYF	TGTGCCAGCAGGTCAATAAAGGTCTACGAGCAGTACTTC
TRBJ2-7	NA	TRBV19	TRBD1	CASSIWDRVGSYEQYF	TGTGCCAGTAGTATATGGGACAGGGTTGGGTCCTACGAGCAGTACTTC
TRBJ1-5	NA	TRBV21-1	NA	CASLTFGQISNQPQHF	TGTGCCAGCCTAACCTTCGGACAGATTAGCAATCAGCCCCAGCATTTT
TRBJ2-7	NA	TRBV7-2	NA	CASSFTPGTPYEQYF	TGTGCCAGCAGCTTCACTCCGGGAACTCCCTACGAGCAGTACTTC
TRBJ1-1	NA	TRBV6-5	NA	CASGRRPRWTEAFF	TGTGCCAGCGGAAGAAGACCAAGGTGGACTGAAGCTTTCTTT
TRBJ2-7	NA	TRBV5-5	NA	CASSQVRSNRAGYEQYF	TGCGCCAGCAGCCAAGTAAGGTCAAACAGGGCGGGGTACGAGCAGTACTTC
TRBJ2-7	NA	TRBV7-9	TRBD2	CASSLSGIYEQYF	TGTGCCAGCAGCCTTAGCGGGATCTACGAGCAGTACTTC
TRBJ1-1	once	TRBV7-2	NA	CASSQGLTEAFF	TGTGCCAGCAGCCAGGGGCTCACTGAAGCTTTCTTT
TRBJ2-1	NA	TRBV7-8	NA	CASSSRQAALHNEQFF	TGTGCCAGCAGCTCTAGACAGGCTGCCTTACACAATGAGCAGTTCTTC
TRBJ2-1	NA	TRBV27	NA	CASSPGTLVYSYNEQFF	TGTGCCAGCAGTCCGGGGACGCTTGTATACTCCTACAATGAGCAGTTCTTC
TRBJ2-1	NA	TRBV27	TRBD1	CASSEGQGLYNEQFF	TGTGCCAGCAGTGAGGGACAGGGGCTATACAATGAGCAGTTCTTC
TRBJ2-3	NA	TRBV28	NA	CASRSSDTDTQYF	TGTGCCAGCAGGTCGTCGGACACAGATACGCAGTATTTT
TRBJ1-2	NA	TRBV2	NA	CAGGGWEDHGYTF	TGTGCCGGGGGGGGATGGGAGGACCATGGCTACACCTTC
TRBJ2-1	NA	TRBV30	TRBD2	CAWSVGRLAGGLDEQFF	TGTGCCTGGAGTGTTGGTAGACTAGCGGGAGGGCTGGATGAGCAGTTCTTC
TRBJ2-7	NA	TRBV25-1	NA	CASSAGSPYEQYF	TGTGCCAGCAGTGCCGGGTCCCCCTACGAGCAGTACTTC
TRBJ1-3	NA	TRBV2	NA	CASSGTRRLYTIYF	TGTGCCAGCAGTGGGACAAGGAGACTCTACACCATATATTTT
TRBJ2-2	few	TRBV19	NA	CASRSRDSNTGELFF	TGTGCCAGTAGGTCCCGGGACTCGAACACCGGGGAGCTGTTTTTT
TRBJ2-5	NA	TRBV27	NA	CASSLTSGYGETQYF	TGTGCCAGCAGTTTAACGTCGGGGTACGGGGAGACCCAGTACTTC
TRBJ2-1	NA	TRBV6-5	TRBD2	CASSYRTSDEQFF	TGTGCCAGCAGTTACCGGACTAGCGATGAGCAGTTCTTC
TRBJ2-1	once	TRBV4-1	NA	CASSQRPGNNEQFF	TGCGCCAGCAGCCAAAGGCCAGGGAACAATGAGCAGTTCTTC
TRBJ1-1	NA	TRBV2	NA	CASSVSSGVFTEAFF	TGTGCCAGCAGTGTTAGTTCAGGGGTGTTCACTGAAGCTTTCTTT
TRBJ2-4	NA	TRBV18	TRBD1	CASSLGQGAKNIQYF	TGTGCCAGCTCATTGGGACAGGGCGCCAAAAACATTCAGTACTTC
TRBJ2-2	NA	TRBV19	TRBD2	CASSIAASGNTGELFF	TGTGCCAGTAGTATAGCGGCTAGCGGCAACACCGGGGAGCTGTTTTTT
TRBJ1-5	once	TRBV21-1	NA	CASSKWRCQGGDQPQHF	TGTGCCAGCAGCAAATGGAGGTGTCAGGGGGGAGATCAGCCCCAGCATTTT
TRBJ2-7	few	TRBV6-4	TRBD2	CASSTTSGRAYEQYF	TGTGCCAGCAGTACGACTAGCGGGAGGGCCTACGAGCAGTACTTC
TRBJ2-7	NA	TRBV5-4	TRBD2	CASSVGGRYEQYF	TGTGCCAGCAGCGTGGGAGGGAGGTACGAGCAGTACTTC
TRBJ1-2	NA	TRBV28	NA	CASSEQPVGGYTF	TGTGCCAGCAGTGAACAGCCCGTCGGCGGCTACACCTTC
TRBJ2-3	few	TRBV11-2	TRBD2	CASSTGLAGGHTDTQYF	TGTGCCAGCAGCACCGGACTAGCGGGAGGTCACACAGATACGCAGTATTTT
TRBJ2-5	NA	TRBV5-1	NA	CASSFEETQYF	TGCGCCAGCAGCTTTGAAGAGACCCAGTACTTC